The clone carrying this T cell receptor beta chain was counted a few times. This sample was taken from a study of blood T cell repertoires in COVID-19. On the study more broadly: Samples taken during acute and convalescent COVID-19 were collected in the United States, Italy and Spain.

Sequencing used immunoSEQ multiplex PCR; TCRdb keeps in-frame clones, though not all of them. The table records more than 35,000 clones, roughly 78% of them present only once. Germline loops: CDR1 PRHDT, CDR2 FYEKMQ (reference sequence). The CDR3 totals 17 residues. V lost 0 bases and J lost 9; bases outside the gene matches: 12. The material sequenced was peripheral blood. The sequence was collected from a man of 80 years or more with active or convalescent COVID-19. The rearrangement uses TRBV13 and TRBJ2-3; TRBD2 matches at 10 bases. CDR3 nucleotides: TGTGCCAGCAGCTTAGGCCGGGCTAGCGGGAGTTGGGGGACGCAGTATTTT. Residues: CASSLGRASGSWGTQYF.